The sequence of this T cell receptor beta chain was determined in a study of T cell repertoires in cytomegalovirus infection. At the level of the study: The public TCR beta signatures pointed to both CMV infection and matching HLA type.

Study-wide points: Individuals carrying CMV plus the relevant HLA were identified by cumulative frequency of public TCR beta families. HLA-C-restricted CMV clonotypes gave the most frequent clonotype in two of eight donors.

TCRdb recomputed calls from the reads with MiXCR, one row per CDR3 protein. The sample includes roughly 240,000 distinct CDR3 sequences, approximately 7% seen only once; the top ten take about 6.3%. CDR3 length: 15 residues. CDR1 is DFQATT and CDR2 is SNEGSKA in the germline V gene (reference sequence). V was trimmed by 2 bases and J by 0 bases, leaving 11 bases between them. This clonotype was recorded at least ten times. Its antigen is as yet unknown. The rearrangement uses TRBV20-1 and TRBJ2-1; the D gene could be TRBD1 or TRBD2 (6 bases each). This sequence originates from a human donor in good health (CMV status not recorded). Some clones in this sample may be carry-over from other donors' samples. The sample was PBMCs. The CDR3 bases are TGCAGTGCTAGAACGGGGGCCCCCTCCTACAATGAGCAGTTCTTC. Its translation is CSARTGAPSYNEQFF.